A selection of T cell receptor beta chains follows, all from one sample in a study of cytomegalovirus exposure and HLA in healthy donors. Repertoires were generated with immunoSEQ multiplex PCR, while TCRdb's copy carries only in-frame clones and drops some. The top ten clones hold over 6.5% of a sample with over 120,000 clones, about 75% of them seen once. The sequencing input was PBMCs. The receptors shown here come from a young man in good health and CMV-seronegative. Each CDR3 is given with its conserved first and last residue. A D gene is named only where the DNA matches it firmly. Size tells how often a clone was seen (once, few, many) or the class of an expanded clone, and some rows leave it out.

few | TRBJ1-4 | . | TRBV2 | CASSVARNEKLFF | TGTGCCAGCAGTGTCGCACGGAATGAAAAACTGTTTTTT
. | TRBJ2-7 | . | TRBV5-1 | CASSPDLGGAPYEQYF | TGCGCCAGCAGCCCGGACCTTGGCGGGGCTCCCTACGAGCAGTACTTC
few | TRBJ2-4 | . | TRBV18 | CASSPPDNLSKNSQYF | TGTGCCAGCTCACCACCGGACAATTTGTCCAAAAACAGTCAGTACTTC
. | TRBJ2-7 | TRBD2 | TRBV19 | CASSMRIGGRAGTGHEQYF | TGTGCCAGTAGTATGCGTATCGGCGGCCGAGCGGGAACAGGCCACGAGCAGTACTTC
. | TRBJ1-5 | . | TRBV6-6 | CASSPTRSNQPQHF | TGTGCCAGCAGTCCTACTCGTAGCAATCAGCCCCAGCATTTT
. | TRBJ2-7 | . | TRBV28 | CASSQLEGGQDEQYF | TGTGCCAGCAGTCAGTTGGAGGGGGGGCAAGACGAGCAGTACTTC
. | TRBJ1-4 | TRBD1 | TRBV5-6 | CASSLEFGQGDEKLFF | TGTGCCAGCAGCTTGGAGTTCGGTCAGGGGGATGAAAAACTGTTTTTT
. | TRBJ2-7 | TRBD1 | TRBV7-2 | CASSLGQAAYEQYF | TGTGCCAGCAGCCTGGGACAGGCTGCCTACGAGCAGTACTTC
. | TRBJ2-3 | TRBD1 | TRBV6-5 | CASSSGQGPQYF | TGTGCCAGCAGTTCGGGACAGGGCCCGCAGTATTTT
. | TRBJ2-3 | TRBD2 | TRBV28 | CASRAPSGSTATQYF | TGTGCCAGCAGAGCCCCTAGCGGCAGCACAGCTACGCAGTATTTT
. | TRBJ2-4 | TRBD2 | TRBV9 | CASSAAGGWGNIQYF | TGTGCCAGCAGCGCAGCGGGGGGCTGGGGAAACATTCAGTACTTC
. | TRBJ2-5 | TRBD2 | TRBV28 | CASTGLSGTQYF | TGTGCCAGCACGGGACTATCCGGGACCCAGTACTTC
few | TRBJ2-7 | . | TRBV7-2 | CASSPYREGRYEQYF | TGTGCCAGCAGTCCTTACAGGGAAGGACGGTACGAGCAGTACTTC
once | TRBJ2-7 | TRBD1 | TRBV28 | CASSLVGTGSNEQYF | TGTGCCAGCAGTTTAGTTGGGACAGGGAGCAACGAGCAGTACTTC
. | TRBJ2-7 | . | TRBV28 | CASSPSGIGGWGYEQYF | TGTGCCAGCAGTCCCTCGGGGATTGGCGGGTGGGGCTACGAGCAGTACTTC
. | TRBJ2-2 | TRBD1 | TRBV7-3 | CASSLQGTGELFF | TGTGCCAGCAGTCTACAGGGGACCGGGGAGCTGTTTTTT
. | TRBJ2-7 | . | TRBV4-1 | CASSQEGDTTSSYEQYF | TGCGCCAGCAGCCAAGAGGGGGACACCACCAGCTCCTACGAGCAGTACTTC
. | TRBJ2-2 | TRBD1 | TRBV27 | CASSPRDRGSGELFF | TGTGCCAGCAGTCCCCGGGACAGGGGCTCCGGGGAGCTGTTTTTT
. | TRBJ2-2 | TRBD1 | TRBV29-1 | CSVLRQGTGELFF | TGCAGCGTTTTACGACAGGGGACCGGGGAGCTGTTTTTT
. | TRBJ2-7 | TRBD1 | TRBV6-4 | CASSEKGTGGFLSPYEQYF | TGTGCCAGCAGTGAAAAGGGGACAGGAGGATTCCTATCGCCCTACGAGCAGTACTTC
. | TRBJ1-5 | . | TRBV27 | CASSTGRRQPQHF | TGTGCCAGTTCGACGGGAAGACGCCAGCCCCAGCATTTT
. | TRBJ2-7 | . | TRBV28 | CASSLGGIAYEQYF | TGTGCCAGCAGTTTGGGCGGGATAGCCTACGAGCAGTACTTC